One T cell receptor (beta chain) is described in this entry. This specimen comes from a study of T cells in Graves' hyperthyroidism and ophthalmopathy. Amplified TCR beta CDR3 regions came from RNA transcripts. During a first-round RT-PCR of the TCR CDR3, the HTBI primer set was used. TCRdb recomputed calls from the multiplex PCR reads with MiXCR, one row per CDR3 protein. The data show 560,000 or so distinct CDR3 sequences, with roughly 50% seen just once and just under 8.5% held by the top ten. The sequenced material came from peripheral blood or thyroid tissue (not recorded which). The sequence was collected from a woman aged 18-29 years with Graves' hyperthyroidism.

CDR3 sequence: CASYSGQATYEQYF. DNA of the CDR3: TGCGCCAGCTACTCGGGACAGGCTACCTACGAGCAGTACTTC. The chain joins TRBV5-1 to TRBJ2-7; 8 nucleotides line up with TRBD1. The V and J ends lost 7 bases and 2 bases, in that order; junction bases with no gene match: 8. This CDR3 region has 14 residues. Germline V lookup: CDR1 SGHRS, CDR2 YFSETQ.